This TCR beta chain was found in a study of blood T cells in healthy people across ages. A second PCR of about 7 to 11 cycles used a sample-barcoded 5' primer and a J-beta primer mix. TCRdb fed the 5' RACE reads into MiXCR, producing one record per CDR3 protein. The sample holds roughly 1 million distinct CDR3 sequences; about 23% are singletons and the top ten take 0.65% to 0.95%. V was clipped by 5 bases and J by 4 bases, with 10 bases between them. The CDR3 runs 13 residues. Germline V gene lookup returns CDR1 SGHRS and CDR2 YFSETQ. Drawn from each donor were around 9.1 milliliters of peripheral blood. Total RNA amounts of at least 5 micrograms were extracted per sample. The same data also contributed to another study, on T cells of mothers and their children.

The receptor was derived from a girl aged 2-10 years in good health. V is TRBV5-1 and J is TRBJ2-1; D is undetermined. The sequenced material came from blood. The CDR3 reads CASRGSEYNEQFF. The DNA for the CDR3 is TGCGCCAGCAGGGGCAGCGAGTACAATGAGCAGTTCTTC. The entire variable domain, with the rest obtained from reference TRBV5-1 and TRBJ2-1, is as follows: KAGVTQTPRYLIKTRGQQVTLSCSPISGHRSVSWYQQTPGQGLQFLFEYFSETQRNKGNFPGRFSGRQFSNSRSEMNVSTLELGDSALYLCASRGSEYNEQFFGPGTRLTVL.